Described below is a single TCR beta chain sequence and its context. What it binds is unknown. The source of the sample is a study of OX40 agonist ivuxolimab in advanced cancers. Whole-study context: Patient treatment consisted of intravenous ivuxolimab administration every 2 weeks at 0.01 to 10 mg/kg. Checkpoint inhibitors had been given previously to about 40% of patients. General study findings and limits: On average, CD8+ T cells had more expanded clones than CD4+.

Sequencing used immunoSEQ multiplex PCR; TCRdb keeps in-frame clones, though not all of them. This table has about 26,000 clones, around nine tenths appearing once. Germline V lookup: CDR1 LGHNA, CDR2 YNFKEQ. Deletions cut 4 bases from V and 0 bases from J, with 10 bases between. CDR3 length: 14 amino acids. Excluded were patients having autoimmune disease history or systemic immunosuppression. The gene calls are TRBV4-2 and TRBJ2-7; no reliable D call. This TCR was recovered from an adult with an advanced solid tumor such as melanoma, head and neck, liver or kidney cancer. This material consisted of CD4+ or CD8+ T cells sorted from blood, taken in a trial of the OX40 agonist ivuxolimab. The CDR3 loop reads CASSPDENSYEQYF. The CDR3 coding sequence is TGTGCCAGCAGCCCAGACGAGAACTCCTACGAGCAGTACTTC.